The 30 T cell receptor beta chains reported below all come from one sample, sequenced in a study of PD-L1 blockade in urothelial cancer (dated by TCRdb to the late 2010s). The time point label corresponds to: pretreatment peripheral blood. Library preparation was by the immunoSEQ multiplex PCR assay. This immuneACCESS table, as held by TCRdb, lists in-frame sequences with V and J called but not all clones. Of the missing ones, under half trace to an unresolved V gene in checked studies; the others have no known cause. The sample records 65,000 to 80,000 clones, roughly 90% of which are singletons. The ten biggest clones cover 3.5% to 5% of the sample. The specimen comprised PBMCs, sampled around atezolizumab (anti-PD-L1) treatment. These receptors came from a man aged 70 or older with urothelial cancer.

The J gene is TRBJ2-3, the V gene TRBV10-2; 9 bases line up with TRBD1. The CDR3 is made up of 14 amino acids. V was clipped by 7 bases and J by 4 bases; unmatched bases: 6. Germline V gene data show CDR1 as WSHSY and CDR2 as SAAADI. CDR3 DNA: TGCGCCAGCAAGGGGACAGGGAGGGCAGATACGCAGTATTTT. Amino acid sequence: CASKGTGRADTQYF.

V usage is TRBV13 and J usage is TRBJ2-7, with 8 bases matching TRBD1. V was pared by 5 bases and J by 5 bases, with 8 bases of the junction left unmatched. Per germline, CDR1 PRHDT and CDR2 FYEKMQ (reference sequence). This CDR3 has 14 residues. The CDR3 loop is CASSGTTGDHEQYF. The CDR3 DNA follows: TGTGCCAGCAGCGGAACGACAGGGGATCACGAGCAGTACTTC. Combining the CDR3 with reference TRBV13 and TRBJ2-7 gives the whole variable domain AAGVIQSPRHLIKEKRETATLKCYPIPRHDTVYWYQQGPGQDPQFLISFYEKMQSDKGSIPDRFSAQQFSDYHSELNMSSLELGDSALYFCASSGTTGDHEQYFGPGTRLTVT.

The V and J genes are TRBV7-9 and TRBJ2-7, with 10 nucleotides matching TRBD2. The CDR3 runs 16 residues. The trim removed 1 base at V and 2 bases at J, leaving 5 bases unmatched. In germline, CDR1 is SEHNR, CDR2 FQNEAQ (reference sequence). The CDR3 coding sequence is TGTGCCAGCAGCTTAGGGACTAGCGGATTACCCTACGAGCAGTACTTC. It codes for CASSLGTSGLPYEQYF.

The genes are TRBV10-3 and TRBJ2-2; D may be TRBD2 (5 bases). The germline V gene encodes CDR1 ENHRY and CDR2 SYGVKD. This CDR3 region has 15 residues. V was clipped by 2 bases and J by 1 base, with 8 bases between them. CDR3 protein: CAISELLGNTGELFF. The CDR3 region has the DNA TGTGCCATCAGTGAGCTACTAGGGAACACCGGGGAGCTGTTTTTT.

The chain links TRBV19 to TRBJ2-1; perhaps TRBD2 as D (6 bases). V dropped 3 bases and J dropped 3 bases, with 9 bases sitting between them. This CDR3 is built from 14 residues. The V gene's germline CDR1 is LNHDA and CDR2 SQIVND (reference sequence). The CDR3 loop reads CASSISRDYNEQFF. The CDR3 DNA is TGTGCCAGTAGTATCTCGCGGGACTACAATGAGCAGTTCTTC.

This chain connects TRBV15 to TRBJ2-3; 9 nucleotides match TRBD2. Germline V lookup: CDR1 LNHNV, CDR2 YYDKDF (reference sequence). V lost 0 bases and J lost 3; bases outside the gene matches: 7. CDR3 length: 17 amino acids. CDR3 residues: CATSRDPWREGTDTQYF. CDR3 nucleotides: TGTGCCACCAGCAGAGATCCTTGGCGGGAGGGAACAGATACGCAGTATTTT.

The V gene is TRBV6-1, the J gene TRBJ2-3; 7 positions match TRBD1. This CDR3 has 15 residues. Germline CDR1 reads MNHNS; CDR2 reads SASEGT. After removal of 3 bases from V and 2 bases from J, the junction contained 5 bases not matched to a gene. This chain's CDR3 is CASSEAGGDTDTQYF. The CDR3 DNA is TGTGCCAGCAGTGAGGCAGGGGGAGACACAGATACGCAGTATTTT.

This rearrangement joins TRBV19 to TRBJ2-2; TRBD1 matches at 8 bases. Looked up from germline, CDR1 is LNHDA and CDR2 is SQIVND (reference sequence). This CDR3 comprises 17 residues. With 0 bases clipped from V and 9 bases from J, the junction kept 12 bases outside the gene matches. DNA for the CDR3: TGTGCCAGTAGTATAGATCGCTTTACAGGGGGGTTAAGGGAGCTGTTTTTT. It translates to CASSIDRFTGGLRELFF.

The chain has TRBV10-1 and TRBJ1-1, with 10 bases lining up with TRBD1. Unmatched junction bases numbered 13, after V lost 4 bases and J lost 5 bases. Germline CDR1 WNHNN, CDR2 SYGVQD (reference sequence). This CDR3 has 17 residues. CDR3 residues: CASSVRQGAEVWTEAFF. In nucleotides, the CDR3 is TGCGCCAGCAGTGTTCGACAGGGGGCGGAGGTATGGACTGAAGCTTTCTTT.

Here the CDR3 DNA reads TGTGCCAGCAGTTTCTCGGACAACTACGAGCAGTACTTC. It specifies CASSFSDNYEQYF. This chain connects TRBV28 to TRBJ2-7; TRBD1 might be the D (5 bases). V was trimmed by 3 bases and J by 3 bases, leaving 9 bases between them. Germline V gives CDR1 MDHEN, CDR2 SYDVKM. The CDR3 is 13 residues long. The full variable domain, with the rest looked up from reference TRBV28 and TRBJ2-7, is DVKVTQSSRYLVKRTGEKVFLECVQDMDHENMFWYRQDPGLGLRLIYFSYDVKMKEKGDIPEGYSVSREKKERFSLILESASTNQTSMYLCASSFSDNYEQYFGPGTRLTVT.

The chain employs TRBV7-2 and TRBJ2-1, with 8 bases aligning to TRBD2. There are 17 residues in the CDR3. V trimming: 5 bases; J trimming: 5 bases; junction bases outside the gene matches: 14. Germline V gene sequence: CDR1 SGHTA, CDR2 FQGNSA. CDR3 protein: CASSRAPSGSMDNEQFF. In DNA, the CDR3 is TGTGCCAGCAGCCGGGCCCCCAGCGGGAGTATGGACAATGAGCAGTTCTTC.

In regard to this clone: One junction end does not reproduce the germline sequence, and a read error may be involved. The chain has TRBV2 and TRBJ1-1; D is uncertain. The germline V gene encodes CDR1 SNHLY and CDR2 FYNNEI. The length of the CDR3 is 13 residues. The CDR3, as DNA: TGTGCCAGCAGCGAAGGTAGGAGGACTGAAGCTTTCTTT. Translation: CASSEGRRTEAFF.

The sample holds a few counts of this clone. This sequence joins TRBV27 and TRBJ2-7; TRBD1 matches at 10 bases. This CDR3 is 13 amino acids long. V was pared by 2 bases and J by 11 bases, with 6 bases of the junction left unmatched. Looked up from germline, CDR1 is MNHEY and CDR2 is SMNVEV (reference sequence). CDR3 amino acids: CASSLLGGQGKYF. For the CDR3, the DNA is TGTGCCAGCAGTTTACTCGGGGGACAGGGGAAGTACTTC.

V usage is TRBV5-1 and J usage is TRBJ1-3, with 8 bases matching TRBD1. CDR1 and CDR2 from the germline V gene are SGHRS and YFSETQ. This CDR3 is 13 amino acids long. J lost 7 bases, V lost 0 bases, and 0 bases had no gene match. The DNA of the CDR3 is TGCGCCAGCAGCTTGGACAGGGGGAACACCATATATTTT. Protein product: CASSLDRGNTIYF.

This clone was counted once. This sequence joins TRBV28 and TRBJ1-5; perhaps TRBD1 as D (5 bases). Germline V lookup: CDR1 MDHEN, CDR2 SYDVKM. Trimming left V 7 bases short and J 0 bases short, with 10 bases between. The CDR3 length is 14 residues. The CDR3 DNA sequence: TGTGCCAGCATTGGACATTATAGCAATCAGCCCCAGCATTTT. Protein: CASIGHYSNQPQHF.

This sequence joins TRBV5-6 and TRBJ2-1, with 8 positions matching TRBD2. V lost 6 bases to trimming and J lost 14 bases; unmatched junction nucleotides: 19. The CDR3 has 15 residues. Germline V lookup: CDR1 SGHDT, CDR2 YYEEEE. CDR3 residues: CASTLRTSGTSTKFF. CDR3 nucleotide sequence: TGTGCCAGCACCCTCCGAACTTCCGGGACTAGTACCAAGTTCTTC.

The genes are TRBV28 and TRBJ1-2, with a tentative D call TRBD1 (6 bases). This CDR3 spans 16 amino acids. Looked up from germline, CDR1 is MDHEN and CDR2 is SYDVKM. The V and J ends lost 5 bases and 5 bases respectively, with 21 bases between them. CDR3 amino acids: CASSGDFGGAGYGYTF. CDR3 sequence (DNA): TGTGCCAGCAGTGGGGATTTCGGGGGGGCTGGGTATGGCTACACCTTC.

The CDR3 DNA reads as TGTGCCAGCAGCTCGGCTGGAGAGGCGGGAGGCCGTGAGACCCAGTACTTC. Translation: CASSSAGEAGGRETQYF. The chain is built from TRBV5-4 and TRBJ2-5, with TRBD2 matching over 8 bases. This CDR3 has 17 residues. CDR1 SGHNT and CDR2 YYREEE come from the germline V gene (reference sequence). V shed 3 bases and J 5 bases; nucleotides not matched to a gene: 15.

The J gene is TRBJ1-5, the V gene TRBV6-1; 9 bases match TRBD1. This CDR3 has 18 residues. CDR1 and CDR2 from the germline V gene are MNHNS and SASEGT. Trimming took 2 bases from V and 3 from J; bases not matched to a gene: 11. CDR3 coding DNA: TGTGCCAGCAGTGAAATGGGACAGGGCGTTTCCTTCAATCAGCCCCAGCATTTT. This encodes CASSEMGQGVSFNQPQHF.

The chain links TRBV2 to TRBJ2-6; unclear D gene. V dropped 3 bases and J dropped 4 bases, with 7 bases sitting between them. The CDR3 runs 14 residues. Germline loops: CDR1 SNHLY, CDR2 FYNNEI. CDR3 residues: CASSEAAGANVLTF. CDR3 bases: TGTGCCAGCAGTGAGGCAGCGGGGGCCAACGTCCTGACTTTC.

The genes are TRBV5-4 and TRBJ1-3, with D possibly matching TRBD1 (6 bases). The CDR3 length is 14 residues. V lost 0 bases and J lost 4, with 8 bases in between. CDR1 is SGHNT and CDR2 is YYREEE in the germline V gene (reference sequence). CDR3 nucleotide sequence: TGTGCCAGCAGCTTGGTAGGGGGAGGAAACACCATATATTTT. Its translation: CASSLVGGGNTIYF.

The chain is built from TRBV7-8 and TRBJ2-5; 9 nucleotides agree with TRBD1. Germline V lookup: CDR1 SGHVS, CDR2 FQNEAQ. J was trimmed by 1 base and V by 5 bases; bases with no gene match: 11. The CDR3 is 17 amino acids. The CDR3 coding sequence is TGTGCCAGCAGCCCACCGGGACAGGGCCGGGGCCAAGAGACCCAGTACTTC. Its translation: CASSPPGQGRGQETQYF.

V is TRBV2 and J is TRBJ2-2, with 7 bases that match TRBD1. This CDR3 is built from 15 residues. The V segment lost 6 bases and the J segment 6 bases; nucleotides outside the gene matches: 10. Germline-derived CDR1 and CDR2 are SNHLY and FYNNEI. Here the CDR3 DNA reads TGTGCCAGCAGGAGGACGGATCAGGGGGCCGGGGAGCTGTTTTTT. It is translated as CASRRTDQGAGELFF.

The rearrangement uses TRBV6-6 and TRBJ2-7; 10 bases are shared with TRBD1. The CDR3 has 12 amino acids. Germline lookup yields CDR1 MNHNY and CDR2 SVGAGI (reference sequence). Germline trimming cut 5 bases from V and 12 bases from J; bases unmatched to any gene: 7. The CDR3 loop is CASSSDRGRSYF. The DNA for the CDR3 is TGTGCCAGCAGTAGTGACAGGGGGCGATCGTACTTC.

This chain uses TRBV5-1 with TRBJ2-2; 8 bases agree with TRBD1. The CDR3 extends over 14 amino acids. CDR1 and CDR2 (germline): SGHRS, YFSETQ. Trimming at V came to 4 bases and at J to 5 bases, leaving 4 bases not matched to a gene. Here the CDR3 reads CASSDTGGTGELFF. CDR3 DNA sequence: TGCGCCAGCAGCGATACAGGGGGAACCGGGGAGCTGTTTTTT.

The CDR3 sequence is CASSTLLGGAAGANVLTF. Written as DNA, the CDR3 is TGTGCCAGCAGTACCCTCCTTGGCGGGGCTGCAGGGGCCAACGTCCTGACTTTC. The gene calls are TRBV25-1 and TRBJ2-6, with D perhaps TRBD2 (6 bases). The CDR3 is made up of 18 amino acids. The germline gives CDR1 MGHDK, CDR2 SYGVNS. V was shortened by 5 bases and J by 4 bases, with 21 bases between the two germline ends. The complete variable domain, with remaining parts taken from reference TRBV25-1 and TRBJ2-6, reads EADIYQTPRYLVIGTGKKITLECSQTMGHDKMYWYQQDPGMELHLIHYSYGVNSTEKGDLSSESTVSRIRTEHFPLTLESARPSHTSQYLCASSTLLGGAAGANVLTFGAGSRLTVL.

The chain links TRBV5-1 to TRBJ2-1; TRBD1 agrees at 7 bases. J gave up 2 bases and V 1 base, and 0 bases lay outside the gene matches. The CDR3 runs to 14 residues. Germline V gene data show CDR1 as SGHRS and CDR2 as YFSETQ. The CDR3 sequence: CASSLQGAYNEQFF. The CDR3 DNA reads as TGCGCCAGCAGCTTGCAGGGGGCCTACAATGAGCAGTTCTTC.

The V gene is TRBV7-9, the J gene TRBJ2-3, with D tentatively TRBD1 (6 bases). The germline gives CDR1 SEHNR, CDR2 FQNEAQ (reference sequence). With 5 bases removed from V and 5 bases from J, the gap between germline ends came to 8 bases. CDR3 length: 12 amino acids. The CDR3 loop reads CASSPQGDTQYF. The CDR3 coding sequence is TGTGCCAGCAGCCCACAGGGAGATACGCAGTATTTT. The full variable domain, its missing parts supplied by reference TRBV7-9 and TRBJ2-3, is DTGVSQNPRHKITKRGQNVTFRCDPISEHNRLYWYRQTLGQGPEFLTYFQNEAQLEKSRLLSDRFSAERPKGSFSTLEIQRTEQGDSAMYLCASSPQGDTQYFGPGTRLTVL.

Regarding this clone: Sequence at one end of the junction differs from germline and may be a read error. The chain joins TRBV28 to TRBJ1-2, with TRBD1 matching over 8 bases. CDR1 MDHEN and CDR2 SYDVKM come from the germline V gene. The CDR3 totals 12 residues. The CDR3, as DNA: TGTGCCAGCAATTTATTGGGACAGGTCGCCCACTTC. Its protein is CASNLLGQVAHF.

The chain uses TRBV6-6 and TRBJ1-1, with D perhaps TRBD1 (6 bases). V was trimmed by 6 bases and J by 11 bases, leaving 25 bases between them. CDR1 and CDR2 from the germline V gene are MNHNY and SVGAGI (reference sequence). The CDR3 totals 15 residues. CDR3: CASRPLLQGKREAFF. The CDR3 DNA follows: TGTGCCAGCAGGCCGTTATTACAGGGAAAGAGGGAGGCTTTCTTT.